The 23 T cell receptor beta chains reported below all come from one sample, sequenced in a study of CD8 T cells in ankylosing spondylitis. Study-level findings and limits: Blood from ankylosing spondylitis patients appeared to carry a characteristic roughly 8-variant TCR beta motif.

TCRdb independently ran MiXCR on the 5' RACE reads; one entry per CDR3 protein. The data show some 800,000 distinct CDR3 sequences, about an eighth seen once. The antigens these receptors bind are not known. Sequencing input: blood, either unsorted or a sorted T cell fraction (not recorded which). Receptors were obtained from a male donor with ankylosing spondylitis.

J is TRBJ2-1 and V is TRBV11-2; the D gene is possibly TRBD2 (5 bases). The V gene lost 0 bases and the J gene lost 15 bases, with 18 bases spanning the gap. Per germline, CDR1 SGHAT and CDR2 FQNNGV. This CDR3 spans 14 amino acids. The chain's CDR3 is CASSLDLVGGPPFF. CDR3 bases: TGTGCCAGCAGCTTAGATCTCGTTGGAGGCCCCCCGTTCTTC.

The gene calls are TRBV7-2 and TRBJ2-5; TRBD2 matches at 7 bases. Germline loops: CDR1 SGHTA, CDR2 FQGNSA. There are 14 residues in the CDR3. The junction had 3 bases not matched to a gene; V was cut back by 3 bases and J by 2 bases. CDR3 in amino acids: CASSLQRGQETQYF. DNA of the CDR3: TGTGCCAGCAGCTTGCAGCGGGGACAAGAGACCCAGTACTTC.

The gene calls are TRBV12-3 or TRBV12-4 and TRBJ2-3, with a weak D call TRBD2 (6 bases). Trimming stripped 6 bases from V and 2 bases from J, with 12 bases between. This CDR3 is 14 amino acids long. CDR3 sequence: CASSPRTNTDTQYF. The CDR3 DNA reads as TGTGCCAGCAGCCCAAGGACTAACACAGATACGCAGTATTTT.

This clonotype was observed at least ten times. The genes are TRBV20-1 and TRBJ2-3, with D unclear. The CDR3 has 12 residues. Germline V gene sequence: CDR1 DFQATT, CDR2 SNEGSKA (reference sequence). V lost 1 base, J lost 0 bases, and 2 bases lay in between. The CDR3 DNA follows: TGCAGTGCTAGAGCCAGCACAGATACGCAGTATTTT. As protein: CSARASTDTQYF.

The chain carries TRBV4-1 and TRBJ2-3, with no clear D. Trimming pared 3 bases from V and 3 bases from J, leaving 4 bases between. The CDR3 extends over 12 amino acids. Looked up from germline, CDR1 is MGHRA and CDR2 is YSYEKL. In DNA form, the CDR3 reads TGCGCCAGCAGCCACAATACAGATACGCAGTATTTT. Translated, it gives CASSHNTDTQYF.

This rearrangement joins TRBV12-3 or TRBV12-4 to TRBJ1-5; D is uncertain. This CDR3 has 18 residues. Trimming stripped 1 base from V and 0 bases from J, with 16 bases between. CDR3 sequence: CASSLGRLASYSNQPQHF. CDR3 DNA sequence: TGTGCCAGCAGTTTAGGCAGGTTGGCCTCATATAGCAATCAGCCCCAGCATTTT.

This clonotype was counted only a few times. The CDR3 DNA is TGCGCCAGCAGCTCGACCCTGGGGAACACTGAAGCTTTCTTT. Amino acid sequence: CASSSTLGNTEAFF. This chain links TRBV5-1 with TRBJ1-1; D is ambiguous. The ends were cut back, 3 bases at V and 1 base at J, with 10 bases in the middle. CDR3 length equals 14 residues. CDR1 and CDR2 (germline): SGHRS, YFSETQ.

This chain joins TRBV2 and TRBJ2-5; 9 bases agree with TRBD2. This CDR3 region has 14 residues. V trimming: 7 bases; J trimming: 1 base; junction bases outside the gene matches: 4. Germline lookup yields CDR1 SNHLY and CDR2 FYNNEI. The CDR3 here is CASIRTSVQETQYF. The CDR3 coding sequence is TGTGCCAGCATAAGGACTAGCGTCCAAGAGACCCAGTACTTC. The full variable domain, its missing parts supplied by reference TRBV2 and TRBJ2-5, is EPEVTQTPSHQVTQMGQEVILRCVPISNHLYFYWYRQILGQKVEFLVSFYNNEISEKSEIFDDQFSVERPDGSNFTLKIRSTKLEDSAMYFCASIRTSVQETQYFGPGTRLLVL.

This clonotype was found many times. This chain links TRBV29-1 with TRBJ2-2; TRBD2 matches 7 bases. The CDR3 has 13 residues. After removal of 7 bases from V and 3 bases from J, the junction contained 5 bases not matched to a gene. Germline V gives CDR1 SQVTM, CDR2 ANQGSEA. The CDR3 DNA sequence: TGCAGCGGGGGAGGGAGATACACCGGGGAGCTGTTTTTT. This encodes CSGGGRYTGELFF.

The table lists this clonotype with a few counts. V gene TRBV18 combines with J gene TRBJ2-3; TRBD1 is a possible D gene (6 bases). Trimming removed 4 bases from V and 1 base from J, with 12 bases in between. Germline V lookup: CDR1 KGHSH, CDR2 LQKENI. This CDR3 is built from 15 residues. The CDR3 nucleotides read TGTGCCAGCTCACAAACCCGGACAGGCACAGATACGCAGTATTTT. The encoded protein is CASSQTRTGTDTQYF.

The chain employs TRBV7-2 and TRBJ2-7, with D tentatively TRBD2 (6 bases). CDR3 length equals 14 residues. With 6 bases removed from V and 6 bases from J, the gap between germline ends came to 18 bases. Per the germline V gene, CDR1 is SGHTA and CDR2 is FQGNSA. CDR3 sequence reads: CASSKGLLMSEQYF. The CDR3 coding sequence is TGTGCCAGCAGTAAGGGACTTCTAATGAGCGAGCAGTACTTC.

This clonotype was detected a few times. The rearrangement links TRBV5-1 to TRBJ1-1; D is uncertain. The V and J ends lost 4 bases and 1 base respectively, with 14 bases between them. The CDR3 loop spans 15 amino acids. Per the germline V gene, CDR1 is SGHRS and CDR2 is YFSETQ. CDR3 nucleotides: TGCGCCAGCAGCCCCGACCGGGCCTCGAACACTGAAGCTTTCTTT. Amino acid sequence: CASSPDRASNTEAFF.

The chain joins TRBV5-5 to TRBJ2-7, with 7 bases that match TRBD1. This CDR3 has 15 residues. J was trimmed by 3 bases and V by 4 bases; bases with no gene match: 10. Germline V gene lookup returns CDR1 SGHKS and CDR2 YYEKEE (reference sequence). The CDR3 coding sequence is TGTGCCAGCAGCCAGGGACAGAATCAACACTACGAGCAGTACTTC. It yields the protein CASSQGQNQHYEQYF.

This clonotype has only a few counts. CDR3 coding DNA: TGTGCCAGCAGCTTGATGAACCTTGGTATTACAGATACGCAGTATTTT. Its protein is CASSLMNLGITDTQYF. V and J are TRBV5-5 and TRBJ2-3; D gene unclear. Trimming left V 1 base short and J 3 bases short, with 15 bases between. Per germline, CDR1 SGHKS and CDR2 YYEKEE (reference sequence). CDR3 length: 16 residues.

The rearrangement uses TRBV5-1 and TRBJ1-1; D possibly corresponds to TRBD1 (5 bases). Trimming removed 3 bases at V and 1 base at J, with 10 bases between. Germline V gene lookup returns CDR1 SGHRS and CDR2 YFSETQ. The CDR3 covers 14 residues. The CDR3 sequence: CASSYDSRNTEAFF. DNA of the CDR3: TGCGCCAGCAGCTACGACAGCCGGAACACTGAAGCTTTCTTT.

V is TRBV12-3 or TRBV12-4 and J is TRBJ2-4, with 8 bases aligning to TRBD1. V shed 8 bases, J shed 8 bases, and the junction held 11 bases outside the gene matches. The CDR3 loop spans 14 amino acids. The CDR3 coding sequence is TGTGCCAGCGGATTAATGACAGGGGATGACATTCAGTACTTC. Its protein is CASGLMTGDDIQYF.

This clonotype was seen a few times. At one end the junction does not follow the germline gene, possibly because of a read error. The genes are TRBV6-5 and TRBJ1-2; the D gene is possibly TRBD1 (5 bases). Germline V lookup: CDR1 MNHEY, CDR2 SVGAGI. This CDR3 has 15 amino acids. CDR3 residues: CASSYSAKTAMVGAF. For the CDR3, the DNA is TGTGCCAGCAGTTATTCCGCCAAGACAGCCATGGTTGGCGCCTTC.

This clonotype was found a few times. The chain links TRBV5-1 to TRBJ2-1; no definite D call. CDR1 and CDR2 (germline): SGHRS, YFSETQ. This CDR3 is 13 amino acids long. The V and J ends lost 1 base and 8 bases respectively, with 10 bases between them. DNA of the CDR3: TGCGCCAGCAGCTTGTTTAGCCCCGATGAGCAGTTCTTC. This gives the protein CASSLFSPDEQFF.

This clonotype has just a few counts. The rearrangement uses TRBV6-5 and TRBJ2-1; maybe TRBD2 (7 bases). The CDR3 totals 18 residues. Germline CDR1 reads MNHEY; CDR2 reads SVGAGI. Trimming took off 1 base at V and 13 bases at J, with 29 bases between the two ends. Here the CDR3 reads CASSYYLGGARGRERQFF. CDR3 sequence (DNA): TGTGCCAGCAGTTACTATCTGGGGGGGGCTAGGGGTAGAGAACGCCAGTTCTTC.

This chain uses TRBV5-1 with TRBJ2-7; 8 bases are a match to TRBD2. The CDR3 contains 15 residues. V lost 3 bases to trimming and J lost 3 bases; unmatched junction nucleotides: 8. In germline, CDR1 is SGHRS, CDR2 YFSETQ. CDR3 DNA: TGCGCCAGCAGCTGGAGCGGGAGTGATTTCTACGAGCAGTACTTC. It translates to CASSWSGSDFYEQYF.

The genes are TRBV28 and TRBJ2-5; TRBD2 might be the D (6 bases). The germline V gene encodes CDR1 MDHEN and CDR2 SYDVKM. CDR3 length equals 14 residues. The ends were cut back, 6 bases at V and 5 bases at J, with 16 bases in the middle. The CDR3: CASSRSGVTETQYF. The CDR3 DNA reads TGTGCCAGCAGCAGGTCGGGGGTGACGGAGACCCAGTACTTC.

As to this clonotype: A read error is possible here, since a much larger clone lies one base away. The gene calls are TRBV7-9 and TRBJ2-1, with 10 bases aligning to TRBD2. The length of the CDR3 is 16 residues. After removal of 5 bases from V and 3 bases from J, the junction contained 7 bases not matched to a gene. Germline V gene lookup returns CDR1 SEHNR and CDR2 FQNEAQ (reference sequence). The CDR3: CASSRNLAGDYNEQFF. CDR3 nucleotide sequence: TGTGCCAGCAGCCGGAATCTAGCGGGAGACTACAATGAGCAGTTCTTC. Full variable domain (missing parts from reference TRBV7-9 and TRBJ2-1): DTGVSQNPRHKITKRGQNVTFRCDPISEHNRLYWYRQTLGQGPEFLTYFQNEAQLEKSRLLSDRFSAERPKGSFSTLEIQRTEQGDSAMYLCASSRNLAGDYNEQFFGPGTRLTVL.

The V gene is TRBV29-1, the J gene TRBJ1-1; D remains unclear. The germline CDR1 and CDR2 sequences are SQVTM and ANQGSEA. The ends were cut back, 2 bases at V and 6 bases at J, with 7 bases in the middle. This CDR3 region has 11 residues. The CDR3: CSVERWAEAFF. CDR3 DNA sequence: TGCAGCGTTGAACGATGGGCTGAAGCTTTCTTT.